A few counts support the clone carrying this T cell receptor beta chain. What it recognizes is unknown. The germline V gene has CDR1 SNHLY and CDR2 FYNNEI. The CDR3 runs to 12 residues. V lost 6 bases and J lost 10; bases outside the gene matches: 6. This entry belongs to a study of response to subunit inactivated influenza vaccine. TCRdb re-analysed the RT-PCR reads in MiXCR, keeping a single row per CDR3 protein. The sample contains some 600,000 distinct CDR3 sequences, approximately 15% of which appear only once. Study results and limitations: Only a handful of new T cells, the authors suggested, are recruited with each seasonal influenza vaccination.

Here the sequenced sample was PBMCs from blood, taken approximately 15 days before vaccination. The rearrangement joins TRBV2 to TRBJ2-1; TRBD2 aligns across 7 bases. This clonotype originated in a man aged 45-60 years who received an inactivated influenza vaccine. The DNA for the CDR3 is TGTGCCAGCAGAGGACTAGTAGGCGAGCAGTTCTTC. Translating it yields CASRGLVGEQFF.